One and the same sample provided the 20 T cell receptor beta chains below, sequenced in a study of cytomegalovirus exposure and HLA in healthy donors. Use of 60 Vbeta and 13 Jbeta primers characterized the PCR. Some clones are missing from TCRdb's copy, which holds only in-frame ones; the method was immunoSEQ multiplex PCR. This table has 90,000 to 120,000 clones, over 75% appearing once. The specimen sequenced was PBMCs. Source of these receptors: a man in his sixties in good health and CMV-seropositive.

This clone was observed a few times. This chain connects TRBV14 to TRBJ2-7, with a possible D match to TRBD2 (5 bases). Trimming stripped 3 bases from V and 3 bases from J, with 21 bases between. Germline assignment: CDR1 SGHDN and CDR2 FVKESK. The CDR3 extends over 17 amino acids. The CDR3 DNA sequence: TGTGCCAGCAGCCATAATGTAGGAGGATCGCTCGTCTACGAGCAGTACTTC. This codes for CASSHNVGGSLVYEQYF. The complete variable domain, with remaining parts taken from reference TRBV14 and TRBJ2-7, reads EAGVTQFPSHSVIEKGQTVTLRCDPISGHDNLYWYRRVMGKEIKFLLHFVKESKQDESGMPNNRFLAERTGGTYSTLKVQPAELEDSGVYFCASSHNVGGSLVYEQYFGPGTRLTVT.

The chain has TRBV5-1 and TRBJ1-3, with a weak D call TRBD1 (5 bases). V lost 7 bases and J 2 bases, leaving 13 bases between the germline ends. Germline CDR1 is SGHRS and CDR2 is YFSETQ. This CDR3 has 14 residues. DNA for the CDR3: TGCGCCAGCCGATCGACGGGGGCTGGAAACACCATATATTTT. Protein sequence: CASRSTGAGNTIYF.

V usage is TRBV7-2 and J usage is TRBJ2-1; tentative D call: TRBD2 (6 bases). Trimming pared 8 bases from V and 5 bases from J, leaving 22 bases between. The CDR3 length is 16 residues. The germline CDR1 and CDR2 sequences are SGHTA and FQGNSA. CDR3 amino acids: CASEDGGRGMNNEQFF. The CDR3 nucleotides read TGTGCCAGCGAGGACGGGGGACGGGGCATGAACAATGAGCAGTTCTTC.

The V gene is TRBV6-4, the J gene TRBJ1-3; D is perhaps TRBD1 (5 bases). Germline V gene sequence: CDR1 MRHNA, CDR2 SNTAGT. The CDR3 totals 14 residues. V shed 7 bases and J shed 4 bases, with 14 bases lying between them. CDR3 DNA: TGTGCCAGCACCAGGGAGGCGCGGGGAAACACCATATATTTT. This encodes CASTREARGNTIYF.

The rearrangement links TRBV19 to TRBJ2-1, with D perhaps TRBD1 (5 bases). The CDR3 runs 10 residues. Per the germline V gene, CDR1 is LNHDA and CDR2 is SQIVND (reference sequence). CDR3 sequence (DNA): TGTGGAATCAGGGTCGTGGGGCAGTTCTTC. Its protein product is CGIRVVGQFF.

The chain is built from TRBV19 and TRBJ2-1, with TRBD2 matching 9 bases. CDR3 length equals 13 residues. Losses at the gene ends were 10 bases for V and 1 base for J; bases not matched to a gene: 2. CDR1 is LNHDA, CDR2 SQIVND, per germline (reference sequence). CDR3 residues: CATLAGSYNEQFF. CDR3 bases: TGTGCCACTCTAGCGGGGTCCTACAATGAGCAGTTCTTC.

The CDR3 protein is CSVAGLAGGFSYEQYF. The CDR3 coding sequence is TGCAGCGTTGCGGGACTAGCGGGGGGTTTCTCCTACGAGCAGTACTTC. The J gene is TRBJ2-7, the V gene TRBV29-1; 15 nucleotides match TRBD2. The J segment lost 0 bases and the V segment lost 4 bases, leaving 4 bases of the junction unmatched. Germline CDR1 and CDR2: SQVTM and ANQGSEA. CDR3 length: 16 residues.

This chain joins TRBV5-5 and TRBJ2-2; no clear D gene. Germline V gene lookup returns CDR1 SGHKS and CDR2 YYEKEE (reference sequence). Trimming removed 5 bases from V and 0 bases from J, with 11 bases in between. The CDR3 spans 15 residues. The CDR3 protein is CASRPAAANTGELFF. As DNA, the CDR3 is TGTGCCAGCAGACCGGCGGCGGCGAACACCGGGGAGCTGTTTTTT. The complete variable domain, with remaining parts taken from reference TRBV5-5 and TRBJ2-2, reads DAGVTQSPTHLIKTRGQQVTLRCSPISGHKSVSWYQQVLGQGPQFIFQYYEKEERGRGNFPDRFSARQFPNYSSELNVNALLLGDSALYLCASRPAAANTGELFFGEGSRLTVL.

This chain links TRBV10-3 with TRBJ1-4; 9 bases align to TRBD1. The CDR3 spans 16 residues. V lost 5 bases, J lost 3 bases, and 7 bases stayed unmatched. CDR1 ENHRY and CDR2 SYGVKD come from the germline V gene. CDR3 residues: CAISSGQGFANEKLFF. The DNA for the CDR3 is TGTGCCATCAGTTCGGGACAGGGATTTGCTAATGAAAAACTGTTTTTT.

The chain carries TRBV6-4 and TRBJ2-2; D is possibly TRBD1 (6 bases). The ends were cut back, 7 bases at V and 2 bases at J, with 14 bases in the middle. Germline CDR1 reads MRHNA; CDR2 reads SNTAGT. This CDR3 spans 15 amino acids. Written as DNA, the CDR3 is TGTGCCAGCATAGATTGGACAGATAACACCGGGGAGCTGTTTTTT. Encoded protein: CASIDWTDNTGELFF.

The chain carries TRBV9 and TRBJ2-2; 7 positions match TRBD2. V lost 7 bases and J lost 1; bases outside the gene matches: 4. This CDR3 is built from 14 residues. The germline V gene encodes CDR1 SGDLS and CDR2 YYNGEE. This CDR3 reads CASRGGVNTGELFF. The DNA of the CDR3 is TGTGCCAGCCGTGGGGGGGTGAACACCGGGGAGCTGTTTTTT.

The table lists this clone with a few counts. This chain joins TRBV5-1 and TRBJ1-2; D unclear. V shed 0 bases and J shed 6 bases, with 9 bases lying between them. CDR1 and CDR2 (germline): SGHRS, YFSETQ. CDR3 length: 13 amino acids. CDR3 sequence: CASSLDGVDGYTF. For the CDR3, the DNA is TGCGCCAGCAGCTTGGACGGGGTGGATGGCTACACCTTC.

This clone was counted once. V gene TRBV18 combines with J gene TRBJ1-3, with TRBD1 identical over 10 bases. Germline CDR1 KGHSH, CDR2 LQKENI. The CDR3 length is 16 residues. The trim removed 3 bases at V and 4 bases at J, leaving 6 bases unmatched. The CDR3 is CASSPGTGAAGNTIYF. The CDR3 bases are TGTGCCAGCTCACCCGGGACAGGGGCAGCCGGAAACACCATATATTTT.

J is TRBJ2-5 and V is TRBV20-1; possibly TRBD2 for D (5 bases). The J call is doubtful: the DNA matches TRBJ2-7 better. This CDR3 spans 10 amino acids. Germline CDR1 and CDR2: DFQATT and SNEGSKA (reference sequence). The CDR3 DNA is TGCAGTGCTGGACTCTACGAGCAGTACTTC. It codes for CSAGLYEQYF.

The rearrangement uses TRBV4-2 and TRBJ1-3; D ambiguous. This CDR3 is 17 amino acids long. Germline V lookup: CDR1 LGHNA, CDR2 YNFKEQ. Trimming took off 0 bases at V and 0 bases at J, with 12 bases between the two ends. This CDR3 is CASSQDVGQTSGNTIYF. The CDR3 DNA sequence: TGTGCCAGCAGCCAAGATGTGGGCCAGACCTCTGGAAACACCATATATTTT.

The chain joins TRBV18 to TRBJ2-2; TRBD1 matches 11 bases. The CDR3 contains 15 residues. V dropped 8 bases and J dropped 6; count of bases not matched to a gene: 8. Germline V gene data show CDR1 as KGHSH and CDR2 as LQKENI. CDR3 residues: CASPLDRGRAGELFF. The DNA of the CDR3 is TGTGCCAGCCCATTGGACAGGGGGCGCGCCGGGGAGCTGTTTTTT.

The chain uses TRBV7-2 and TRBJ1-2; TRBD1 is a possible D gene (5 bases). Between the trimmed V and J ends, which lost 0 bases and 4 bases, there was a span of 15 bases. Germline V lookup: CDR1 SGHTA, CDR2 FQGNSA. The CDR3 is 16 amino acids. CDR3 coding DNA: TGTGCCAGCAGCTTAGCCTCGGGGGGGGTTAGCTATGGCTACACCTTC. It codes for CASSLASGGVSYGYTF.

This sequence joins TRBV6-5 and TRBJ1-1; no clear D gene. Germline V gene sequence: CDR1 MNHEY, CDR2 SVGAGI. The length of the CDR3 is 15 residues. Trimming took off 6 bases at V and 1 base at J, with 15 bases between the two ends. This CDR3 reads CASRPLPRGNTEAFF. The CDR3 DNA follows: TGTGCCAGCAGACCTCTACCCCGGGGGAACACTGAAGCTTTCTTT.

The V and J genes are TRBV5-1 and TRBJ2-7; 15 nucleotides match TRBD2. Trimming cost V 0 bases and J 4 bases; bases outside gene matches: 8. Germline V gives CDR1 SGHRS, CDR2 YFSETQ. CDR3 length equals 18 residues. CDR3 sequence reads: CASSLATGTSGGYYEQYF. The CDR3 coding sequence is TGCGCCAGCAGCTTGGCCACCGGGACTAGCGGGGGGTATTACGAGCAGTACTTC. The full variable domain, its missing parts supplied by reference TRBV5-1 and TRBJ2-7, is KAGVTQTPRYLIKTRGQQVTLSCSPISGHRSVSWYQQTPGQGLQFLFEYFSETQRNKGNFPGRFSGRQFSNSRSEMNVSTLELGDSALYLCASSLATGTSGGYYEQYFGPGTRLTVT.

The V call is TRBV5-1, the J call TRBJ2-7; perhaps TRBD1 as D (6 bases). Looked up from germline, CDR1 is SGHRS and CDR2 is YFSETQ. The length of the CDR3 is 14 residues. Trimming shortened V by 3 bases and J by 2 bases, and 12 bases separated the two germline ends. CDR3 sequence (DNA): TGCGCCAGCAGCTCGTCGACAGGAACCTACGAGCAGTACTTC. It encodes CASSSSTGTYEQYF.